One and the same sample provided the 10 T cell receptor beta chains below, sequenced in a study of T-cell memory formation after mild COVID-19. A single record per CDR3 protein comes from TCRdb applying MiXCR to the 5' RACE reads. This table has approximately 60,000 distinct CDR3 sequences, 9% to 9.5% appearing once. Sequenced: PBMCs or a T cell subset sorted from them (not recorded which). The receptor set was obtained from a man between 18 and 29 years old who had mild COVID-19 (a few samples of this study predate the infection). Cell type and time point are not known.

The table lists this clonotype with many counts. The chain links TRBV5-1 to TRBJ2-1, with 8 nucleotides matching TRBD2. This CDR3 is built from 15 residues. Germline V gene sequence: CDR1 SGHRS, CDR2 YFSETQ. J gave up 3 bases and V 0 bases, and 2 bases lay outside the gene matches. The CDR3 protein is CASSLAAGVYNEQFF. The CDR3 nucleotides are TGCGCCAGCAGCTTGGCAGCGGGGGTCTACAATGAGCAGTTCTTC.

This clonotype has only a few counts. V gene TRBV7-2 combines with J gene TRBJ2-2; D not resolved. Trimming took off 5 bases at V and 6 bases at J, with 16 bases between the two ends. CDR3 length equals 15 residues. Germline V gene data show CDR1 as SGHTA and CDR2 as FQGNSA. CDR3 in DNA: TGTGCCAGCAGCCTATTCATGGGTCGGTCCGGGGAGCTGTTTTTT. This codes for CASSLFMGRSGELFF.

This clonotype has ten or more counts. V is TRBV7-9 and J is TRBJ2-7; the match to TRBD2 covers 10 bases. J gave up 0 bases and V 2 bases, and 4 bases lay outside the gene matches. There are 16 residues in the CDR3. CDR1 and CDR2 (germline): SEHNR, FQNEAQ (reference sequence). The CDR3 sequence is CASSLWTSGNSYEQYF. The CDR3 DNA reads TGTGCCAGCAGCTTATGGACTAGCGGTAACTCCTACGAGCAGTACTTC.

The chain links TRBV12-3 or TRBV12-4 to TRBJ2-4; 8 bases line up with TRBD1. This CDR3 has 13 amino acids. After removal of 7 bases from V and 11 bases from J, the junction contained 10 bases not matched to a gene. CDR3 DNA: TGTGCCAGCACCCCGGGGACAGGCCTCGTTCAGTACTTC. It translates to CASTPGTGLVQYF.

This clonotype was recorded at least ten times. The genes are TRBV7-8 and TRBJ2-3; 7 bases match TRBD2. V shed 5 bases and J 2 bases; nucleotides not matched to a gene: 10. The CDR3 loop spans 16 amino acids. Germline CDR1 reads SGHVS; CDR2 reads FQNEAQ. CDR3 loop: CASSPGASGFTDTQYF. DNA of the CDR3: TGTGCCAGCAGCCCCGGGGCTAGCGGTTTCACAGATACGCAGTATTTT.

This clonotype was counted only a few times. The chain couples TRBV18 to TRBJ1-1; 7 positions agree with TRBD1. The CDR3 has 15 amino acids. Germline V gene sequence: CDR1 KGHSH, CDR2 LQKENI. The J segment lost 0 bases and the V segment lost 6 bases, leaving 7 bases of the junction unmatched. CDR3 sequence: CASSHSDRVNTEAFF. The DNA of the CDR3 is TGTGCCAGCTCGCATTCTGACAGGGTGAACACTGAAGCTTTCTTT.

The rearrangement uses TRBV6-1 and TRBJ2-3; D is unclear. Per germline, CDR1 MNHNS and CDR2 SASEGT. V gave up 6 bases and J gave up 0 bases, with 10 bases separating them. This CDR3 contains 14 residues. Here the CDR3 DNA reads TGTGCCAGCAGGAACCCGGACAGCACAGATACGCAGTATTTT. This codes for CASRNPDSTDTQYF.

This clonotype has a handful of counts. V gene TRBV7-2 combines with J gene TRBJ2-3; D gene uncertain. CDR3 length: 11 residues. Germline loops: CDR1 SGHTA, CDR2 FQGNSA. V lost 3 bases and J 6 bases, leaving 4 bases between the germline ends. The CDR3: CASSFLDTQYF. The DNA for the CDR3 is TGTGCCAGCAGCTTTTTGGATACGCAGTATTTT.

Many counts were recorded for this clonotype. The V gene is TRBV28, the J gene TRBJ2-2; 8 bases align to TRBD1. V lost 6 bases to trimming and J lost 3 bases; unmatched junction nucleotides: 6. The CDR3 consists of 15 residues. The germline CDR1 and CDR2 sequences are MDHEN and SYDVKM. CDR3 residues: CASRLTGGYTGELFF. In DNA, the CDR3 is TGTGCCAGCAGGCTTACAGGGGGATACACCGGGGAGCTGTTTTTT.

The gene calls are TRBV7-6 and TRBJ2-3; the match to TRBD2 covers 12 bases. J lost 2 bases, V lost 8 bases, and 8 bases had no gene match. Germline-derived CDR1 and CDR2 are SGHVS and FNYEAQ. The CDR3 is 16 amino acids. The CDR3 spells CASAWASGGVTDTQYF. DNA of the CDR3: TGTGCCAGCGCTTGGGCTAGCGGGGGGGTCACAGATACGCAGTATTTT. Based on the CDR3 plus reference TRBV7-6 and TRBJ2-3, the full variable domain is GAGVSQSPRYKVTKRGQDVALRCDPISGHVSLYWYRQALGQGPEFLTYFNYEAQQDKSGLPNDRFSAERPEGSISTLTIQRTEQRDSAMYRCASAWASGGVTDTQYFGPGTRLTVL.